Listed below are T cell receptor beta chains from one sample, sequenced in a study of blood T cell repertoires in COVID-19. Profiled with immunoSEQ multiplex PCR; TCRdb holds only in-frame clones, not every one. Of roughly 380,000 clones in the sample, about 90% were seen once. Source material: PBMCs or T cells enriched from blood (not recorded which). The receptors were gathered from a young woman who had been exposed to COVID-19. CDR3s include the opening cysteine and the closing phenylalanine or tryptophan. Each record gives: V gene, CDR3 protein.

V gene: TRBV29-1
CDR3 protein: CSVRVAYEQYF

V gene: TRBV6-5
CDR3 protein: CASSRTENTEAFF

V gene: TRBV7-2
CDR3 protein: CASSLPPGQGVSPLHF

V gene: TRBV19
CDR3 protein: CASSIRVDTDTQYF

V gene: TRBV28
CDR3 protein: CASSRDRVSYNEQFF

V gene: TRBV7-7
CDR3 protein: CASSLEGTGNYNEQFF

V gene: TRBV5-1
CDR3 protein: CASSSGLAGGQGYEQFF

V gene: TRBV7-3
CDR3 protein: CASSATSGATGELFF

V gene: TRBV7-9
CDR3 protein: CASSSRSGQGWNEQFF

V gene: TRBV5-1
CDR3 protein: CASSPPRADEAFF

V gene: TRBV2
CDR3 protein: CASSEARRADTQYF

V gene: TRBV2
CDR3 protein: CASSADKLNYGYTF

V gene: TRBV7-8
CDR3 protein: CASSLPTSGRYKGRNQQFF

V gene: TRBV2
CDR3 protein: CASTPGGTNNEQFF

V gene: TRBV7-8
CDR3 protein: CASSLVGLAVGEQFF

V gene: TRBV10-2
CDR3 protein: CASRTSGRSSYEQYF

V gene: TRBV19
CDR3 protein: CASQGVPFYGNTIYF

V gene: TRBV10-2
CDR3 protein: CASRTGTGGYGYTF

V gene: TRBV6-1
CDR3 protein: CASSEVKGDHSYEQYF

V gene: TRBV3-1/TRBV3-2
CDR3 protein: CASSHEAGSSYNEQFF

V gene: TRBV7-9
CDR3 protein: CASSPTGLAGEHEQYF

V gene: TRBV9
CDR3 protein: CASSVDNGADGYTF

V gene: TRBV11-2
CDR3 protein: CASSLGGQGFSYGNEKLFF

V gene: TRBV7-3
CDR3 protein: CASSSGLRDSPLHF

V gene: TRBV6-5
CDR3 protein: CASTRTVNEKLFF

V gene: TRBV19
CDR3 protein: CASSIERGSSYEQYF

V gene: TRBV30
CDR3 protein: CAWTFAGQGSADTQYF

V gene: TRBV28
CDR3 protein: CASSDFGTGWQPQHF

V gene: TRBV24-1
CDR3 protein: CATSGRDRGINEQFF

V gene: TRBV9
CDR3 protein: CASSVARSYGYTF

V gene: TRBV18
CDR3 protein: CASSPGLAASYEQYF

V gene: TRBV28
CDR3 protein: CASSKGVQPQHF

V gene: TRBV5-1
CDR3 protein: CASSAPGFEQYF

V gene: TRBV1
CDR3 protein: CTSSPNSQGASGYTF

V gene: TRBV11-3
CDR3 protein: CASSLPGGAPPYNEQFF

V gene: TRBV18
CDR3 protein: CASSPPNQFSGNTIYF

V gene: TRBV5-1
CDR3 protein: CASSLGPSEFTDTQYF

V gene: TRBV28
CDR3 protein: CASSLFATGDGYTF

V gene: TRBV5-1
CDR3 protein: CASSSLGTGGTDTQYF

V gene: TRBV5-1
CDR3 protein: CASSLGSRNSYNEQFF